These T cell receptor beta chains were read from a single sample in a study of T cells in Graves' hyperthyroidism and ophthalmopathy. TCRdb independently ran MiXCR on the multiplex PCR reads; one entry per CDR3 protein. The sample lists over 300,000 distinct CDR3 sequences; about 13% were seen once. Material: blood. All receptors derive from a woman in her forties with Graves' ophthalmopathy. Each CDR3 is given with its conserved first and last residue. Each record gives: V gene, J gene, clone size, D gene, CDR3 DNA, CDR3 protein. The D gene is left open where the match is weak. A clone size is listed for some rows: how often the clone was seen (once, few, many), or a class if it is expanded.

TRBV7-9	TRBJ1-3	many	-	TGTGCCAGCAGCTCCCATGACACCATATATTTT	CASSSHDTIYF
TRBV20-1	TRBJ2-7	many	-	TGCAGTGCTAGAGACTCACATGAGGCCCCCTACGAGCAGTACTTC	CSARDSHEAPYEQYF
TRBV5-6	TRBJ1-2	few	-	TGTGCCAGCAGCTTTTTGACGGCTGGAGACTATGGCTACACCTTC	CASSFLTAGDYGYTF
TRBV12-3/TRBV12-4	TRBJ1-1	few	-	TGTGCCAGCAGTTTGACCAGGAGCACTGAAGCTTTCTTT	CASSLTRSTEAFF
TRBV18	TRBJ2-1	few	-	TGTGCCAGCTCACCTATTTCACCGCCTTCCTACAATGAGCAGTTCTTC	CASSPISPPSYNEQFF
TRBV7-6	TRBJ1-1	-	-	TGTGCCAGCAGCTTAGCGGGACCCCTGAACACTGAAGCTTTCTTT	CASSLAGPLNTEAFF
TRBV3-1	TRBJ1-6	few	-	TGTGCCAGCAGCCAAGTTAACGGGGGGCGTTCACCCCTCCACTTT	CASSQVNGGRSPLHF
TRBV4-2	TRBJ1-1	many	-	TGTGCCAGCAGCCACGCTGCGGGGGGAGAAGCTTTCTTT	CASSHAAGGEAFF
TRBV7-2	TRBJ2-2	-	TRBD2	TGTGCCAGCAGCTCGACACTACTAGCGGTGAACACCGGGGAGCTGTTTTTT	CASSSTLLAVNTGELFF
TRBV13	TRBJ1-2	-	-	TGTGCCAGCTGGGGTAGGGGAAGCGCTAACTATGGCTACACCTTC	CASWGRGSANYGYTF
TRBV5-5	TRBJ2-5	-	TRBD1	TGTGCCAGCAGCCTCCTTCCGACAGGGGGGGAGACCCAGTACTTC	CASSLLPTGGETQYF
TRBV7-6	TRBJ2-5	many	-	TGTGCCAGCAGCCCCACGGTCGGATGGGGAAGCCAGTACTTC	CASSPTVGWGSQYF
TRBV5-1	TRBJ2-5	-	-	TGCGCCAGCAGCTTGGCGCGGGCAGGACGGCAAGAGACCCAGTACTTC	CASSLARAGRQETQYF
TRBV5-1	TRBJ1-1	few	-	TGCGCCAGCAGGGAGGTTAACACTGAAGCTTTCTTT	CASREVNTEAFF
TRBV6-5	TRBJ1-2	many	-	TGTGCCAGCAGTTACGCTGCAGGGCTCAACTATGGCTACACCTTC	CASSYAAGLNYGYTF
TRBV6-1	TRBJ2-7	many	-	TGTGCCAGCAGTGATAGCGCGACCTACGAGCAGTACTTC	CASSDSATYEQYF
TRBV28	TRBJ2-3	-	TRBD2	TGTGCCAGCAGTCTGAGGACTAGCGGGGCCAGCACAGATACGCAGTATTTT	CASSLRTSGASTDTQYF
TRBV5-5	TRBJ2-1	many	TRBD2	TGTGCCAGCAGCTCAAGCGGGAAGTCCTACAATGAGCAGTTCTTC	CASSSSGKSYNEQFF
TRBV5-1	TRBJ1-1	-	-	TGCGCCAGCAGCCAAGAGCCGAACACTGAAGCTTTCTTT	CASSQEPNTEAFF
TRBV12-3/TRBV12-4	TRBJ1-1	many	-	TGTGCCAGCAGTTTAATGGAGGGTTGGAACACTGAAGCTTTCTTT	CASSLMEGWNTEAFF